This T cell receptor (beta chain) was recovered during a study of OX40 agonist ivuxolimab in advanced cancers. Trimming removed 0 bases at V and 1 base at J, with 17 bases between. The germline gives CDR1 SGDLS, CDR2 YYNGEE. The CDR3 has 17 residues. Assay: immunoSEQ multiplex PCR; the TCRdb copy retains only in-frame clones and omits some. Of approximately 77,000 clones in the sample, about 90% are singletons; the top ten hold 13% to 15%. This specimen was CD4+ or CD8+ T cells sorted from blood, taken in a trial of the OX40 agonist ivuxolimab. The genes are TRBV9 and TRBJ2-7, with D perhaps given as TRBD1 or TRBD2 (5 bases each). The receptor was isolated from an adult with an advanced solid tumor such as melanoma, head and neck, liver or kidney cancer. CDR3 amino acids: CASSVELQPGPSYEQYF. The CDR3 DNA reads TGTGCCAGCAGCGTAGAACTCCAACCGGGACCTTCCTACGAGCAGTACTTC.